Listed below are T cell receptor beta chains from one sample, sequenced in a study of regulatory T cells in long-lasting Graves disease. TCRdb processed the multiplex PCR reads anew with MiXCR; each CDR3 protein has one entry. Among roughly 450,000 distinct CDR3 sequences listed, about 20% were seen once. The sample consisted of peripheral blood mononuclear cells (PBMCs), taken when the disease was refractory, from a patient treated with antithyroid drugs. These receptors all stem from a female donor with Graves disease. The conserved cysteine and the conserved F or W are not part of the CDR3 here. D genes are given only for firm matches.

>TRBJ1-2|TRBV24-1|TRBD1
ATSDGDRGYGYT
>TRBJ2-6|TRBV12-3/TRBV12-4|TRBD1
ASTDRAGANVLT
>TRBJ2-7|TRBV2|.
ASRTLRTPYEQY
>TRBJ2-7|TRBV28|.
ASSLAPGGGGEQY
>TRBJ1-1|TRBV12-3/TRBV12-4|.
ASSLAQGSPF
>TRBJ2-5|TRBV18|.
ASSPPSTPRETQY
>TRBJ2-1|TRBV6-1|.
ASSNLARRYNEQF
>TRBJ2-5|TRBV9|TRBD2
ASSKGLAGAETQY
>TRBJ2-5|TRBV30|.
AWSQVGETQY
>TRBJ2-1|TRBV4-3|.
ASSQAPGRNEQF
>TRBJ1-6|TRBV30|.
AWAESYNSPLH
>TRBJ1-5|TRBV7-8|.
ASSLRWGGVNRDQPQH
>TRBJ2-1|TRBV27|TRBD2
ASSSIAGGAF
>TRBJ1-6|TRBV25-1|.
ASSEYSAGQHNSPLH
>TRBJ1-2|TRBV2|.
ASGANNYGYT
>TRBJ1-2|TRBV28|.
ASRPQQRNYGYT
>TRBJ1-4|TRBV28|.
ASTVGGGEKLF
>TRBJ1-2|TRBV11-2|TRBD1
ASSSGLEGARNGYT
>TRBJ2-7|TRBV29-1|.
SATEAYEQY
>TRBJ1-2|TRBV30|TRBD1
ACGQAFDGYT